Presented here are 24 T cell receptor beta chains from one specimen sequenced in a study of tumor-infiltrating lymphocytes in oesophageal squamous cell carcinoma (dated by TCRdb to the mid-2010s). The library came from PCR. Instrument used: Illumina HiSeq 2000. In-frame beta chains were kept once TCRdb had trimmed the public reads at Q25 with fastp and called clones with MiXCR. Here each entry gathers all rows of one CDR3 protein and keeps the most common genes and DNA. The sample table holds approximately 9,500 distinct CDR3 sequences, of which approximately 59% were seen once. The top ten constitute about 34% of the sample. What was sequenced was esophageal tumor tissue. These receptors originate from a male donor with esophageal squamous cell carcinoma.

In this sample, this clonotype turned up a few times. The gene calls are TRBV7-3 and TRBJ2-1; 7 bases map to TRBD1. The J segment lost 8 bases and the V segment lost 5 bases, leaving 9 bases of the junction unmatched. This CDR3 region has 14 residues. Germline CDR1 and CDR2: SGHTA and FQGTGA. In nucleotides, the CDR3 is TGTGCCAGCAGCGATTCGACAGGGTTGGATGAGCAGTTCTTC. This sequence encodes CASSDSTGLDEQFF. Supplemented by reference TRBV7-3 and TRBJ2-1, the full variable domain reads GAGVSQTPSNKVTEKGKYVELRCDPISGHTALYWYRQSLGQGPEFLIYFQGTGAADDSGLPNDRFFAVRPEGSVSTLKIQRTERGDSAVYLCASSDSTGLDEQFFGPGTRLTVL.

By frequency in the sample, this clonotype is medium-sized. The gene calls are TRBV7-3 and TRBJ2-7; weak D call: TRBD2 (6 bases). V was clipped by 5 bases and J by 7 bases, with 21 bases between them. There are 15 residues in the CDR3. Germline CDR1 is SGHTA and CDR2 is FQGTGA. The CDR3: CASSPVARGRGEQYF. The CDR3 bases are TGTGCCAGCAGCCCTGTGGCTAGAGGCCGGGGGGAGCAGTACTTC. Full variable domain (rest looked up from reference TRBV7-3 and TRBJ2-7): GAGVSQTPSNKVTEKGKYVELRCDPISGHTALYWYRQSLGQGPEFLIYFQGTGAADDSGLPNDRFFAVRPEGSVSTLKIQRTERGDSAVYLCASSPVARGRGEQYFGPGTRLTVT.

This sequence joins TRBV6-6 and TRBJ2-5, with D perhaps being TRBD1 or TRBD2 (5 bases each). The DNA end favors TRBJ2-1, so the J call may be wrong. CDR1 is MNHNY and CDR2 is SVGAGI in the germline V gene (reference sequence). The CDR3 covers 17 residues. CDR3 nucleotide sequence: TGTGCCAGCAGTTACACCGCCGGGACCCACTCCTACAATGAGCAGTTCTTC. Its translation is CASSYTAGTHSYNEQFF.

This clonotype is categorized as medium-sized. This sequence joins TRBV7-3 and TRBJ1-2, with a possible D match to TRBD1 (5 bases). CDR1 and CDR2 (germline): SGHTA, FQGTGA. With 3 bases removed from V and 4 bases from J, the gap between germline ends came to 9 bases. The CDR3 covers 13 residues. CDR3 nucleotide sequence: TGTGCCAGCAGCTTCGGGGGGAGCTATGGCTACACCTTC. Protein sequence: CASSFGGSYGYTF.

J is TRBJ1-2 and V is TRBV7-6; D remains ambiguous. The germline V and J ends were trimmed by 2 bases and 2 bases, with 6 bases remaining between them. Germline CDR1 SGHVS, CDR2 FNYEAQ. The CDR3 spans 13 residues. CDR3 in DNA: TGTGCCAGCAGCTTAAAGGGAAACTATGGCTACACCTTC. This translates into CASSLKGNYGYTF.

The CDR3 is CASSPAGNNEQFF. In DNA, the CDR3 is TGCGCCAGCAGCCCGGCTGGAAACAATGAGCAGTTCTTC. The chain joins TRBV10-2 to TRBJ2-1, with D uncertain. The germline gives CDR1 WSHSY, CDR2 SAAADI. The length of the CDR3 is 13 residues. V gave up 6 bases and J gave up 5 bases, with 11 bases separating them.

This clonotype appeared once. The V and J genes are TRBV7-2 and TRBJ2-2; D is tentatively TRBD1 or TRBD2 (6 bases each). V lost 3 bases to trimming and J lost 4 bases, with 9 bases between them. Germline-derived CDR1 and CDR2 are SGHTA and FQGNSA. This CDR3 has 14 residues. The CDR3 protein is CASSFEGGTGELFF. The CDR3 DNA follows: TGTGCCAGCAGCTTCGAGGGGGGCACCGGGGAGCTGTTTTTT.

This clonotype was observed a few times. V and J are TRBV28 and TRBJ2-7; 9 bases are a match to TRBD2. V dropped 9 bases and J dropped 10; count of bases not matched to a gene: 4. CDR3 size: 10 residues. Per germline, CDR1 MDHEN and CDR2 SYDVKM. In nucleotides, the CDR3 is TGTGCCAGTAGCGGGAGTTCCCAGTACTTC. Residues: CASSGSSQYF.

The chain links TRBV6-6 to TRBJ2-5; weak D call: TRBD1 (7 bases). Germline CDR1 and CDR2: MNHNY and SVGAGI (reference sequence). CDR3 length equals 14 residues. The ends were cut back, 6 bases at V and 5 bases at J, with 16 bases in the middle. This CDR3 is CASSATGEEETQYF. The CDR3, as DNA: TGTGCCAGCAGCGCAACAGGGGAGGAGGAGACCCAGTACTTC.

In its sample, this clonotype was seen once. No conserved phenylalanine or tryptophan is present at the end of the CDR3, so a read error is the likely explanation. The limits of the CDR3 on the DNA are not certain, so only TCRdb's listed CDR3 is given. V is TRBV11-3 and J is TRBJ2-5; TRBD2, the D gene given by the table, was not confirmed from the DNA. Ends included, the CDR3 has 18 residues. Germline V gene data show CDR1 as SGHNT and CDR2 as YENEEA. CDR3 amino acids: CASSLDSGRTLDEQYFGN.

The rearrangement joins TRBV7-3 to TRBJ2-3, with 9 bases that match TRBD2. The germline V gene has CDR1 SGHTA and CDR2 FQGTGA. V lost 0 bases, J lost 8 bases, and 3 bases stayed unmatched. The length of the CDR3 is 14 residues. The CDR3 nucleotides are TGTGCCAGCAGCTTAACGGGGACTAGCTCTACGCAGTATTTT. This gives the protein CASSLTGTSSTQYF.

The chain couples TRBV20-1 to TRBJ2-7; 8 bases are a match to TRBD2. Germline trimming cut 4 bases from V and 2 bases from J; bases unmatched to any gene: 7. The germline V gene encodes CDR1 DFQATT and CDR2 SNEGSKA (reference sequence). The CDR3 loop spans 14 amino acids. The CDR3: CSAKPPGLAYEQYF. The DNA of the CDR3 is TGCAGTGCTAAGCCACCGGGACTAGCCTACGAGCAGTACTTC.

In this sample, this clonotype turned up once. DNA for the CDR3: TGTGCCAGCAGGGCACGAGGCACAGATACGCAGTATTTT. This codes for CASRARGTDTQYF. This sequence joins TRBV7-9 and TRBJ2-3; D remains unclear. CDR1 and CDR2 (germline): SEHNR, FQNEAQ (reference sequence). CDR3 length equals 13 residues. Trimming shortened V by 6 bases and J by 1 base, and 8 bases separated the two germline ends.

The V gene is TRBV5-4, the J gene TRBJ2-3; 13 bases are a match to TRBD2. Per the germline V gene, CDR1 is SGHNT and CDR2 is YYREEE (reference sequence). This CDR3 region has 17 residues. V lost 3 bases, J lost 0 bases, and 4 bases stayed unmatched. The CDR3 region has the DNA TGTGCCAGCAGCTCCGGGACTAGCGGGACCAGCACAGATACGCAGTATTTT. This sequence encodes CASSSGTSGTSTDTQYF.

This clonotype appeared a few times. V usage is TRBV6-1 and J usage is TRBJ1-2; a weak D match, TRBD1 (5 bases). The CDR3 is 13 residues long. Germline V gene data show CDR1 as MNHNS and CDR2 as SASEGT. Trimming left V 5 bases short and J 4 bases short, with 11 bases between. The CDR3 DNA reads as TGTGCCAGCAGTACCACCAGGGTCTATGGCTACACCTTC. Translation gives CASSTTRVYGYTF.

As concerns this clonotype: The junction departs from the called germline gene at one end, perhaps through a read error. The V and J genes are TRBV11-1 and TRBJ2-5; D is ambiguous. Germline lookup yields CDR1 SGHAT and CDR2 FQDESV (reference sequence). This CDR3 spans 14 amino acids. CDR3 DNA: TGTGCCAGCAGCGACCGTGCTATCCAAGAGAACCAGTACTTC. This sequence encodes CASSDRAIQENQYF.

This clonotype was detected ten times or more. The rearrangement uses TRBV19 and TRBJ1-6; 8 bases agree with TRBD1. Germline V gene data show CDR1 as LNHDA and CDR2 as SQIVND (reference sequence). With 3 bases clipped from V and 7 bases from J, the junction kept 2 bases outside the gene matches. The length of the CDR3 is 14 residues. CDR3 in DNA: TGTGCCAGTAGTATGGACAGGGTGAATTCACCCCTCCACTTT. Translating it yields CASSMDRVNSPLHF.

The chain uses TRBV7-8 and TRBJ2-1, with TRBD2 as a possible D gene (5 bases). V lost 3 bases, J lost 4 bases, and 7 bases lay in between. This CDR3 is 13 amino acids long. Germline values: CDR1 SGHVS, CDR2 FQNEAQ. CDR3 sequence: CASSLSGYNEQFF. The CDR3 bases are TGTGCCAGCAGCTTGAGCGGTTACAATGAGCAGTTCTTC. The full variable domain, completed using reference TRBV7-8 and TRBJ2-1, is GAGVSQSPRYKVAKRGQDVALRCDPISGHVSLFWYQQALGQGPEFLTYFQNEAQLDKSGLPSDRFFAERPEGSVSTLKIQRTQQEDSAVYLCASSLSGYNEQFFGPGTRLTVL.

The chain carries TRBV19 and TRBJ2-2, with D possibly matching TRBD2 (5 bases). The germline V gene encodes CDR1 LNHDA and CDR2 SQIVND (reference sequence). V lost 4 bases and J lost 2, with 11 bases in between. The length of the CDR3 is 15 residues. The CDR3 coding sequence is TGTGCCAGTAGTACGGACTGGGTAAACACCGGGGAGCTGTTTTTT. Its protein product is CASSTDWVNTGELFF. Drawing the rest from reference TRBV19 and TRBJ2-2, the complete variable domain is DGGITQSPKYLFRKEGQNVTLSCEQNLNHDAMYWYRQDPGQGLRLIYYSQIVNDFQKGDIAEGYSVSREKKESFPLTVTSAQKNPTAFYLCASSTDWVNTGELFFGEGSRLTVL.

This clonotype was observed many times. This may arise from a read error, as a much more abundant clone is one base away. The genes are TRBV7-8 and TRBJ2-5; tentative D call: TRBD1 (5 bases). Trimming pared 1 base from V and 11 bases from J, leaving 20 bases between. Per the germline V gene, CDR1 is SGHVS and CDR2 is FQNEAQ. The length of the CDR3 is 15 residues. CDR3 DNA: TGTGCCAGCAGCTTAGGTCAGGGTCTGAACAATGAGCAGTACTTC. It yields the protein CASSLGQGLNNEQYF.

The CDR3 DNA sequence: TGTGCCAGCAGCTTACTACAGAGCTCCTACAATGAGCAGTTCTTC. This codes for CASSLLQSSYNEQFF. The chain recombines TRBV7-6 with TRBJ2-1; no definite D call. The V gene lost 2 bases and the J gene lost 0 bases, with 8 bases spanning the gap. This CDR3 is 15 amino acids long. CDR1 SGHVS and CDR2 FNYEAQ come from the germline V gene.

At least ten counts were recorded for this clonotype. The chain couples TRBV2 to TRBJ2-3; 9 nucleotides line up with TRBD2. The CDR3 covers 14 residues. The V gene's germline CDR1 is SNHLY and CDR2 FYNNEI. V shed 6 bases, J shed 7 bases, and the junction held 8 bases outside the gene matches. CDR3 amino acids: CASRETSGTNTQYF. The CDR3 nucleotides read TGTGCCAGCAGGGAGACTAGCGGAACCAATACGCAGTATTTT.

Note on this clonotype: The conserved phenylalanine or tryptophan normally closing the CDR3 is absent here, so this likely arose from a read error. Because the CDR3's place on the DNA is in doubt, the DNA is left out and the CDR3 is given as listed by TCRdb. V and J are TRBV12-3 or TRBV12-4 and TRBJ2-5; the D segment call TRBD2 is taken from the table without a DNA check. The CDR3 region is 21 residues in length, termini included. CDR3 region: CASRGRPGTSGISYNEQYFGN.

This chain links TRBV5-1 with TRBJ1-1, with unresolved D. Germline CDR1 SGHRS, CDR2 YFSETQ. This CDR3 region has 11 residues. Trimming took 5 bases from V and 9 from J, leaving 11 bases between them. CDR3 region: CASRSGIQAFF. CDR3 bases: TGCGCCAGCAGGAGCGGGATCCAAGCTTTCTTT. The complete variable domain, with remaining parts taken from reference TRBV5-1 and TRBJ1-1, reads KAGVTQTPRYLIKTRGQQVTLSCSPISGHRSVSWYQQTPGQGLQFLFEYFSETQRNKGNFPGRFSGRQFSNSRSEMNVSTLELGDSALYLCASRSGIQAFFGQGTRLTVV.